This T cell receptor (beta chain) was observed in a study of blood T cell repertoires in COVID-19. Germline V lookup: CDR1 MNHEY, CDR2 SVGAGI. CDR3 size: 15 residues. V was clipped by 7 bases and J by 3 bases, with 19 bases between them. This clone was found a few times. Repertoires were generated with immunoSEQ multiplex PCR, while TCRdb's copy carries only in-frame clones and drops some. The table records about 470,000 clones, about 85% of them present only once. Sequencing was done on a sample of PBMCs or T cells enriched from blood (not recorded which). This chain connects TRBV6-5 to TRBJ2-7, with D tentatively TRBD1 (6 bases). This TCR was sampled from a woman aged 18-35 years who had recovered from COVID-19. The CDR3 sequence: CASTRTGSSFYEQYF. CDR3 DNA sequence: TGTGCCAGCACGAGAACAGGGTCATCTTTCTACGAGCAGTACTTC.